This T cell receptor beta chain was sequenced during a study of OX40 agonist ivuxolimab in advanced cancers. The sample holds a few counts of this clone. Its target is not known. Looked up from germline, CDR1 is KGHSH and CDR2 is LQKENI. J lost 8 bases, V lost 1 base, and 4 bases had no gene match. The CDR3 loop spans 14 amino acids. Study-level findings and limits: CD8+ T cells were the subset that, on average, had more expanded clones than CD4+.

Using immunoSEQ multiplex PCR, the repertoire was profiled, and TCRdb retains in-frame clones only, with some absent. The table records 30,000 to 45,000 clones, approximately 78% of them present only once. The V call is TRBV18, the J call TRBJ2-1; TRBD2 aligns across 8 bases. Material: CD4+ or CD8+ T cells sorted from blood, obtained in a trial of the OX40 agonist ivuxolimab. The TCR comes from an adult with an advanced solid tumor such as melanoma, head and neck, liver or kidney cancer. The CDR3 sequence: CASSPQAGEHEQFF. In DNA form, the CDR3 reads TGTGCCAGCTCACCACAAGCGGGGGAGCATGAGCAGTTCTTC.